This T cell receptor beta chain is from a study of shared clonotypes between healthy human individuals. Repertoires were generated with immunoSEQ multiplex PCR, while TCRdb's copy carries only in-frame clones and drops some. The repertoire holds about 1.5 million clones, under 99% seen once, with approximately 0.44% in the top ten. CDR3 length equals 15 residues. Trimming removed 4 bases from V and 4 bases from J; junction bases left unmatched: 7. CDR1 is SGHKS and CDR2 is YYEKEE in the germline V gene (reference sequence). The TCR was taken from a man aged 25-45 years in good health. The V gene is TRBV5-5, the J gene TRBJ2-1; 8 bases match TRBD2. The sample was naive CD4+ T cells sorted from blood. The subset was: CD45RA+ positively selected. For the CDR3, the DNA is TGTGCCAGCAGCCCGGGACTAGGCGTTTACAATGAGCAGTTCTTC. Encoded protein: CASSPGLGVYNEQFF.